This entry is about one T cell receptor beta chain. This entry is derived from a study of cytomegalovirus exposure and HLA in healthy donors. This CDR3 spans 17 amino acids. V shed 3 bases, J shed 2 bases, and the junction held 9 bases outside the gene matches. Germline values: CDR1 MDHEN, CDR2 SYDVKM. Amplification used 60 Vbeta primers and 13 Jbeta primers. TCRdb's copy holds only in-frame clones and misses some; the assay was immunoSEQ multiplex PCR. Of some 130,000 clones in the sample, about 68% are singletons; the top ten hold 1.5% to 2%. This chain joins TRBV28 and TRBJ1-3; 8 positions agree with TRBD1. Material for sequencing was PBMCs. The receptor was derived from a human donor in good health. The CDR3 DNA reads TGTGCCAGCAGTTTTTACCTCCAGGGGGCGCCTGGAAACACCATATATTTT. This translates into CASSFYLQGAPGNTIYF.